The rows below give T cell receptor beta chains drawn from one sample of a study of T cell responses to AZD1222 COVID-19 vaccine. Sequencing was performed with immunoSEQ multiplex PCR; in TCRdb, only in-frame clones are kept and a portion is missing. The data hold fewer than 90,000 clones, with about 86% observed a single time. The input for sequencing was peripheral blood, taken 28 days after the second AZD1222 dose. These receptors were taken from an adult who received the AZD1222 COVID-19 vaccine. The conserved cysteine and the conserved F or W are not part of the CDR3 here.

TRBV4-1	TRBJ2-1	ASSQEITSGRVLGQF
TRBV6-5	TRBJ2-3	ASSSLTGADTQY
TRBV27	TRBJ2-3	ASTSGPPGFGSDTQY
TRBV6-5	TRBJ2-5	ASRPGGRETQY
TRBV28	TRBJ1-6	ASSSNSPLH
TRBV9	TRBJ2-1	ASSPKTGGYYNEQF
TRBV30	TRBJ2-7	AWMHRSSYEQY
TRBV13	TRBJ1-2	ASSLGSRAPEVYGYT
TRBV28	TRBJ2-7	ASSTRLAGGYEQY
TRBV5-4	TRBJ2-1	ASSLASGRVDEQF
TRBV6-2/TRBV6-3	TRBJ2-7	ASSRSYEQY
TRBV2	TRBJ2-7	ASSDGYEQY
TRBV7-2	TRBJ1-1	ASSSATGRGTEAF
TRBV5-1	TRBJ1-5	ASSLSSGLGQPQH
TRBV12-3/TRBV12-4	TRBJ1-1	ASSLRNTEAF
TRBV18	TRBJ1-5	ASSPRAGGEGGQPQH
TRBV28	TRBJ2-5	ASSFQQGEHQETQY
TRBV29-1	TRBJ2-7	SVETGAQYEQY
TRBV6-5	TRBJ2-2	ATVGLFSTGELF
TRBV12-2	TRBJ2-1	ASRTGRNEQF
TRBV29-1	TRBJ2-5	SVVAASGRETQY
TRBV5-1	TRBJ2-2	ASSLLATDTGELF